The 30 T cell receptor beta chains listed next were all sequenced from one sample in a study of blood T cell repertoires in COVID-19. Using immunoSEQ multiplex PCR, the repertoire was profiled, and TCRdb retains in-frame clones only, with some absent. The sample has tens of thousands of clones; 70% to 80% are singletons. The sequencing sample was made of peripheral blood. The receptors stem from a man between 60 and 75 years old with active or convalescent COVID-19.

The genes are TRBV27 and TRBJ2-7; possibly TRBD1 for D (5 bases). V shed 3 bases and J shed 6 bases, with 18 bases lying between them. CDR1 and CDR2 from the germline V gene are MNHEY and SMNVEV (reference sequence). The CDR3 is 15 amino acids. CDR3 DNA sequence: TGTGCCAGCAGTTTCCACGGACAAGGGTCAAGCGAGCAGTACTTC. It codes for CASSFHGQGSSEQYF.

The chain has TRBV19 and TRBJ2-1; 10 bases are a match to TRBD2. The CDR3 sequence is 15 residues long. Unmatched junction bases numbered 0, after V lost 1 base and J lost 3 bases. Germline-derived CDR1 and CDR2 are LNHDA and SQIVND (reference sequence). The CDR3 region is CASSIASGSYNEQFF. In DNA, the CDR3 is TGTGCCAGTAGTATAGCTAGCGGGAGCTACAATGAGCAGTTCTTC.

A few counts support this clone. The chain recombines TRBV4-1 with TRBJ1-1, with TRBD1 matching 9 bases. The junction had 4 bases not matched to a gene; V was cut back by 2 bases and J by 6 bases. Germline CDR1 and CDR2: MGHRA and YSYEKL. The CDR3 spans 14 residues. The CDR3 region has the DNA TGCGCCAGCAGCCAAAAACAGGGGGCCGCTGAAGCTTTCTTT. It is translated as CASSQKQGAAEAFF.

The chain uses TRBV14 and TRBJ1-1; D possibly corresponds to TRBD1 (5 bases). The CDR3 totals 14 residues. Trimming shortened V by 3 bases and J by 7 bases, and 15 bases separated the two germline ends. Germline V lookup: CDR1 SGHDN, CDR2 FVKESK. CDR3 sequence reads: CASSQRGAGNEAFF. As DNA, the CDR3 is TGTGCCAGCAGCCAGCGGGGCGCGGGGAATGAAGCTTTCTTT.

The chain recombines TRBV19 with TRBJ2-3, with a weak D call TRBD1 (6 bases). The CDR3 extends over 15 amino acids. Trimming shortened V by 4 bases and J by 2 bases, and 13 bases separated the two germline ends. Germline values: CDR1 LNHDA, CDR2 SQIVND (reference sequence). The CDR3 sequence: CASSSRDTYTDTQYF. In nucleotides, the CDR3 is TGTGCCAGTAGTAGCCGGGACACCTACACAGATACGCAGTATTTT.

This clone was observed a few times. This chain links TRBV7-3 with TRBJ2-3; 12 positions agree with TRBD2. The CDR3 sequence is 16 residues long. J gave up 4 bases and V 5 bases, and 7 bases lay outside the gene matches. Germline V gene sequence: CDR1 SGHTA, CDR2 FQGTGA. The CDR3 region has the DNA TGTGCCAGCAGCCCGACTAGCGGGGGATTTCCAGATACGCAGTATTTT. This translates into CASSPTSGGFPDTQYF.

The gene calls are TRBV11-2 and TRBJ1-1; tentatively, D is TRBD1 (5 bases). Looked up from germline, CDR1 is SGHAT and CDR2 is FQNNGV. V lost 0 bases, J lost 6 bases, and 11 bases lay in between. The CDR3 has 14 residues. CDR3 residues: CASSLEAAGPEAFF. The CDR3 nucleotides read TGTGCCAGCAGCTTAGAAGCGGCGGGGCCTGAAGCTTTCTTT.

This clone was observed a single time. CDR3 DNA: TGTGCCACCAGTCTGCTGGCGGAGAATCAGCCCCAGCATTTT. As protein: CATSLLAENQPQHF. This chain joins TRBV15 and TRBJ1-5, with unresolved D. The CDR3 length is 14 residues. V was cut by 6 bases and J by 4 bases, with 13 bases left in between. Germline V gene sequence: CDR1 LNHNV, CDR2 YYDKDF (reference sequence).

J is TRBJ2-1 and V is TRBV6-6, with a tentative D call TRBD1 (6 bases). The CDR3 is made up of 14 amino acids. The V end was cut by 6 bases, the J end by 4 bases, with 13 bases between. Germline CDR1 and CDR2: MNHNY and SVGAGI (reference sequence). The CDR3 region is CASSLGQNYNEQFF. The CDR3 DNA sequence: TGTGCCAGCAGCCTCGGACAGAATTACAATGAGCAGTTCTTC.

The chain has TRBV19 and TRBJ1-6; D ambiguous. This CDR3 contains 15 residues. V was pared by 6 bases and J by 4 bases, with 13 bases between. Germline V gene sequence: CDR1 LNHDA, CDR2 SQIVND (reference sequence). The DNA for the CDR3 is TGTGCCAGTAGAGAGAGGCCACCTTATAATTCACCCCTCCACTTT. Residues: CASRERPPYNSPLHF.

The genes are TRBV7-9 and TRBJ2-7; 7 bases are shared with TRBD1. J lost 4 bases, V lost 5 bases, and 11 bases had no gene match. Germline lookup yields CDR1 SEHNR and CDR2 FQNEAQ (reference sequence). The CDR3 is 15 amino acids. The CDR3 DNA reads as TGTGCCAGCAGCCTCGACCGGGACAGCAAATACGAGCAGTACTTC. Translation gives CASSLDRDSKYEQYF.

The chain couples TRBV28 to TRBJ2-7; 7 nucleotides align to TRBD1. The V and J ends lost 5 bases and 4 bases, in that order; junction bases with no gene match: 8. CDR3 length equals 14 residues. Looked up from germline, CDR1 is MDHEN and CDR2 is SYDVKM. The DNA for the CDR3 is TGTGCCAGCAGTACTATCGGGACAGCATACGAGCAGTACTTC. Translation gives CASSTIGTAYEQYF.

The chain has TRBV6-5 and TRBJ2-7, with 7 bases that match TRBD2. In germline, CDR1 is MNHEY, CDR2 SVGAGI. V gave up 5 bases and J gave up 1 base; unmatched junction bases: 8. The CDR3 runs 15 residues. The CDR3 DNA reads as TGTGCCAGCAGTAGGGCGGCGGGGGAGTCCTACGAGCAGTACTTC. Translated, it gives CASSRAAGESYEQYF.

The gene calls are TRBV24-1 and TRBJ1-2, with TRBD1 matching over 12 bases. Per germline, CDR1 KGHDR and CDR2 SFDVKD. The CDR3 is made up of 17 amino acids. V dropped 3 bases and J dropped 7; count of bases not matched to a gene: 11. CDR3 region: CATSDGGQGAGASGYTF. In DNA, the CDR3 is TGTGCCACCAGTGATGGGGGACAGGGGGCAGGTGCTAGTGGCTACACCTTC.

This chain joins TRBV5-1 and TRBJ2-3, with 9 positions matching TRBD1. CDR3 length: 15 amino acids. V shed 5 bases and J 2 bases; nucleotides not matched to a gene: 6. CDR1 is SGHRS, CDR2 YFSETQ, per germline. CDR3 sequence: CASRRTGEITDTQYF. CDR3 nucleotide sequence: TGCGCCAGCAGAAGGACAGGGGAGATCACAGATACGCAGTATTTT. Using reference TRBV5-1 and TRBJ2-3 for the parts outside the CDR3, the full variable domain is KAGVTQTPRYLIKTRGQQVTLSCSPISGHRSVSWYQQTPGQGLQFLFEYFSETQRNKGNFPGRFSGRQFSNSRSEMNVSTLELGDSALYLCASRRTGEITDTQYFGPGTRLTVL.

The chain is built from TRBV4-1 and TRBJ1-2, with TRBD1 identical over 10 bases. There are 16 residues in the CDR3. Germline lookup yields CDR1 MGHRA and CDR2 YSYEKL. J lost 6 bases, V lost 2 bases, and 9 bases had no gene match. The CDR3 DNA is TGCGCCAGCAGCCAAACCGGGACAGGGGATGTCCATGGCTACACCTTC. Residues: CASSQTGTGDVHGYTF.

The V gene is TRBV28, the J gene TRBJ2-7; the match to TRBD2 covers 10 bases. After removal of 1 base from V and 7 bases from J, the junction contained 13 bases not matched to a gene. CDR1 and CDR2 from the germline V gene are MDHEN and SYDVKM. The CDR3 totals 17 residues. CDR3 nucleotides: TGTGCCAGCAGTTTATTATCCAGCGGGGGGGCAATCGGAGAGCAGTACTTC. Its protein product is CASSLLSSGGAIGEQYF.

The V call is TRBV29-1, the J call TRBJ1-4; D remains unclear. The germline V and J ends were trimmed by 1 base and 5 bases, with 2 bases remaining between them. The CDR3 totals 11 residues. The V gene's germline CDR1 is SQVTM and CDR2 ANQGSEA. The CDR3 reads CSVEANEKLFF. The CDR3 nucleotides are TGCAGCGTTGAAGCGAATGAAAAACTGTTTTTT.

The chain carries TRBV7-7 and TRBJ1-1; D is unresolved. The CDR3 totals 13 residues. The V end lost 5 bases, the J end lost 3 bases, and 10 bases lay between the germline ends. Germline CDR1 SSHAT, CDR2 FNYEAQ (reference sequence). Written as DNA, the CDR3 is TGTGCCAGCAGCGTCGCTCAGGACACTGAAGCTTTCTTT. It codes for CASSVAQDTEAFF.

The V call is TRBV5-8, the J call TRBJ2-3; D may be TRBD1 (5 bases). Trimming took 5 bases from V and 0 from J, leaving 16 bases between them. This CDR3 contains 16 residues. The germline V gene has CDR1 SGHTS and CDR2 YDEGEE. This chain's CDR3 is CASSTGFLTSTDTQYF. DNA for the CDR3: TGTGCCAGCAGTACAGGATTTCTCACTAGCACAGATACGCAGTATTTT.

J is TRBJ2-3 and V is TRBV19, with D possibly being TRBD2 (6 bases). This CDR3 has 15 residues. CDR1 and CDR2 (germline): LNHDA, SQIVND (reference sequence). Trimming took 1 base from V and 1 from J, leaving 9 bases between them. The CDR3 DNA follows: TGTGCCAGTAGTATAGGCTGGGGGGGCACAGATACGCAGTATTTT. It encodes CASSIGWGGTDTQYF.

The V gene is TRBV10-3, the J gene TRBJ2-5; 8 bases line up with TRBD2. The CDR3 has 15 residues. V gave up 6 bases and J gave up 4 bases; unmatched junction bases: 10. Germline assignment: CDR1 ENHRY and CDR2 SYGVKD. The CDR3 nucleotides are TGTGCCATCAGCTCCGGGCCGGGGGGGCCAGAGACCCAGTACTTC. This gives the protein CAISSGPGGPETQYF.

The chain couples TRBV2 to TRBJ1-2; D remains unclear. Trimming left V 4 bases short and J 2 bases short, with 11 bases between. CDR1 and CDR2 from the germline V gene are SNHLY and FYNNEI. CDR3 length equals 14 residues. This chain's CDR3 is CASSAIQKNYGYTF. DNA for the CDR3: TGTGCCAGCAGTGCTATACAGAAAAACTATGGCTACACCTTC.

To note about this clone: An end of the junction does not agree with germline; a read error may underlie this. This sample also contains other DNA sequences that code for the same CDR3. The chain is built from TRBV6-5 and TRBJ2-5; no definite D call. Germline V gene lookup returns CDR1 MNHEY and CDR2 SVGAGI. This CDR3 is 13 amino acids long. The CDR3 sequence: CASSYGREETQYF. The CDR3 DNA is TGTGCCAGTAGTTACGGGCGAGAAGAGACCCAGTACTTC.

The rearrangement links TRBV4-1 to TRBJ2-7; D unclear. CDR1 MGHRA and CDR2 YSYEKL come from the germline V gene. Trimming cost V 1 base and J 2 bases, with 9 bases left between them. The CDR3 totals 14 residues. CDR3 region: CASSQARGTYEQYF. As DNA, the CDR3 is TGCGCCAGCAGCCAAGCGAGAGGTACCTACGAGCAGTACTTC.

This chain joins TRBV2 and TRBJ1-1, with D possibly matching TRBD1 (5 bases). Germline loops: CDR1 SNHLY, CDR2 FYNNEI. The CDR3 spans 11 residues. The V and J ends lost 11 bases and 1 base respectively, with 8 bases between them. The chain's CDR3 is CAEQGNTEAFF. The CDR3 DNA sequence: TGTGCCGAGCAGGGGAACACTGAAGCTTTCTTT.

This clone was observed a few times. The chain joins TRBV7-3 to TRBJ2-2, with 7 bases identical to TRBD2. J gave up 9 bases and V 5 bases, and 6 bases lay outside the gene matches. In germline, CDR1 is SGHTA, CDR2 FQGTGA. The CDR3 consists of 13 residues. CDR3: CASSPDGGRELFF. In nucleotides, the CDR3 is TGTGCCAGCAGCCCTGACGGGGGGAGGGAGCTGTTTTTT.

The chain combines TRBV7-9 with TRBJ1-1; possibly TRBD1 for D (5 bases). V was pared by 1 base and J by 4 bases, with 13 bases between. Per germline, CDR1 SEHNR and CDR2 FQNEAQ (reference sequence). This CDR3 contains 15 residues. CDR3 residues: CASSLGPQGPTEAFF. In DNA, the CDR3 is TGTGCCAGCAGCTTAGGGCCCCAGGGTCCCACTGAAGCTTTCTTT.

The V gene is TRBV7-8, the J gene TRBJ1-4, with a tentative D call TRBD1 (5 bases). The CDR3 runs 13 residues. Germline CDR1 is SGHVS and CDR2 is FQNEAQ. The V gene lost 6 bases and the J gene lost 7 bases, with 12 bases spanning the gap. Here the CDR3 DNA reads TGTGCCAGCAGTATGGTAGGGGTTGAAAAACTGTTTTTT. It specifies CASSMVGVEKLFF.

This rearrangement joins TRBV28 to TRBJ1-2, with D uncertain. Germline CDR1 and CDR2: MDHEN and SYDVKM. CDR3 length: 12 amino acids. Trimming pared 5 bases from V and 8 bases from J, leaving 12 bases between. The CDR3: CASSPRLVGYTF. The CDR3 coding sequence is TGTGCCAGCAGTCCGAGGCTCGTCGGCTACACCTTC.